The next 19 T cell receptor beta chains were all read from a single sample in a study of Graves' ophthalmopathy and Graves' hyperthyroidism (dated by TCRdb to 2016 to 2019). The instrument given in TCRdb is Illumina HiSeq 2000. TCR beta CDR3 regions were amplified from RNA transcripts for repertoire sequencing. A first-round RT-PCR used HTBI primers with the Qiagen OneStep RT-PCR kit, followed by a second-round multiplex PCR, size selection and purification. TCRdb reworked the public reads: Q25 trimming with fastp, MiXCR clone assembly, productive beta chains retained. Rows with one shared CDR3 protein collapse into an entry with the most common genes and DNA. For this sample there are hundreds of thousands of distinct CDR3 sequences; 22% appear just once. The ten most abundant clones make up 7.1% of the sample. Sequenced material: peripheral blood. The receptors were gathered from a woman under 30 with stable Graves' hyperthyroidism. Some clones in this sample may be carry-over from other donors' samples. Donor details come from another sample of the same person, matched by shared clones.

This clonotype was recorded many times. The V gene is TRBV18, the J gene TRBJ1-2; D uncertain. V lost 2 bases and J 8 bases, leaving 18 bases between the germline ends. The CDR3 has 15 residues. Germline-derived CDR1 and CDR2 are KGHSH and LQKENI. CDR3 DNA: TGTGCCAGCTCACCAGGGCAGGCCTTGGTGGAGGGCTACACCTTC. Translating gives CASSPGQALVEGYTF.

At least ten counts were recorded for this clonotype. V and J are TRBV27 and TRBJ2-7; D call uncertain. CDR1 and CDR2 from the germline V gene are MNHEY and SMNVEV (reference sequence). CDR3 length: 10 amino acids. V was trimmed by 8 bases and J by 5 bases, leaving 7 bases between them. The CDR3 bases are TGTGCCAGCGATTCCCACGAGCAGTACTTC. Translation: CASDSHEQYF.

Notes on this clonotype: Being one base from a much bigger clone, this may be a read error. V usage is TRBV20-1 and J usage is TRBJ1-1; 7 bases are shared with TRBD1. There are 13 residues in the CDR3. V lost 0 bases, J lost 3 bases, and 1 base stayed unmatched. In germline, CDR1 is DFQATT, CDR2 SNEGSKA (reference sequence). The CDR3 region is CSARETGHTEAFF. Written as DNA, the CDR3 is TGCAGTGCTAGAGAGACAGGGCACACTGAAGCTTTCTTT.

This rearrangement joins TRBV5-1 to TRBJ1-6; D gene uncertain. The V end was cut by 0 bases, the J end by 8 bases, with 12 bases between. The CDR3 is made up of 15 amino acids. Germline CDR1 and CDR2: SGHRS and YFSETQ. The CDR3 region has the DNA TGCGCCAGCAGCTTGGACACTCCCGGGGATTCACCCCTCCACTTT. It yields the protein CASSLDTPGDSPLHF.

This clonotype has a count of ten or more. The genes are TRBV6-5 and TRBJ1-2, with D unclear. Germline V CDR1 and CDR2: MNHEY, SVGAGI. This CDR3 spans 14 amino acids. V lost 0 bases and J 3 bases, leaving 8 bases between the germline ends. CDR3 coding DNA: TGTGCCAGCAGTTACTCGGAGTCAGACTATGGCTACACCTTC. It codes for CASSYSESDYGYTF.

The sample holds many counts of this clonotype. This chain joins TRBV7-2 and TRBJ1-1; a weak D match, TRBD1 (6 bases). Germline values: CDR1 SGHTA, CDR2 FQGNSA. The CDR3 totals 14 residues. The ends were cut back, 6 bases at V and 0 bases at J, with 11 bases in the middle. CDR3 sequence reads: CASRLQGLNTEAFF. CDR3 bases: TGTGCCAGCAGGTTACAGGGCTTGAACACTGAAGCTTTCTTT.

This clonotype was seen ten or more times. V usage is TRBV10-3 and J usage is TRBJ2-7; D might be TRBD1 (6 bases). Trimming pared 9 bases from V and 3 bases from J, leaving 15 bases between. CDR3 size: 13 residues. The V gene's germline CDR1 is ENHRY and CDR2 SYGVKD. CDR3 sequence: CAIRSWDNYEQYF. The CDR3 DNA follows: TGTGCCATACGGTCCTGGGACAACTACGAGCAGTACTTC.

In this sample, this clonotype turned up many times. The CDR3 loop is CASSLANLGQTNTEAFF. Written as DNA, the CDR3 is TGTGCCAGCAGCTTAGCGAATCTGGGACAGACGAACACTGAAGCTTTCTTT. V usage is TRBV28 and J usage is TRBJ1-1; 7 bases line up with TRBD1. From germline, CDR1 is MDHEN and CDR2 SYDVKM. Trimming removed 6 bases from V and 1 base from J; junction bases left unmatched: 14. The CDR3 length is 17 residues.

CDR3 DNA sequence: TGTGCCAGCACTCACGGACGTAGAGGGGTGCAAACCTACGAGCAGTACTTC. Amino acids: CASTHGRRGVQTYEQYF. The chain carries TRBV12-3 or TRBV12-4 and TRBJ2-7; D could derive from TRBD1 or TRBD2 (5 bases each). The CDR3 contains 17 residues. Trimming left V 7 bases short and J 2 bases short, with 24 bases between.

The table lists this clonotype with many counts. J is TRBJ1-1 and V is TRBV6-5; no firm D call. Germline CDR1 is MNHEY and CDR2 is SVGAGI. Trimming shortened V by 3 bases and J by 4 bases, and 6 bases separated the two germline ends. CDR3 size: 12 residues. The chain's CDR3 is CASSYPLTEAFF. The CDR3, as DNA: TGTGCCAGCAGTTATCCCCTCACTGAAGCTTTCTTT.

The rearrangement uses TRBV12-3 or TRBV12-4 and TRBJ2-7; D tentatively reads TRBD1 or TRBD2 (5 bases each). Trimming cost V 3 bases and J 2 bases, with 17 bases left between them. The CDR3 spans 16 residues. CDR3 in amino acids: CASSFEMMGTTYEQYF. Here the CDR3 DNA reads TGTGCCAGCAGTTTCGAGATGATGGGGACGACCTACGAGCAGTACTTC.

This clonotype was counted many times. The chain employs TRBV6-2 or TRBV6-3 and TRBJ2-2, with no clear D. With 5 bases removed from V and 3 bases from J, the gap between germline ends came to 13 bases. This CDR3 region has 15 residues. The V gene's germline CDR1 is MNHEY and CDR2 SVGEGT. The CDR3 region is CASSNWAGYTGELFF. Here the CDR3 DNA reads TGTGCCAGCAGTAACTGGGCCGGCTACACCGGGGAGCTGTTTTTT.

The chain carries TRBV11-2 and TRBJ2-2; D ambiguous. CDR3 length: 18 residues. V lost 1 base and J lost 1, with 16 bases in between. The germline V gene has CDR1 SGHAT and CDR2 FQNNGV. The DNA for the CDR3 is TGTGCCAGCAGCTTAGGCGATCTGGGCCTACTGAACACCGGGGAGCTGTTTTTT. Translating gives CASSLGDLGLLNTGELFF.

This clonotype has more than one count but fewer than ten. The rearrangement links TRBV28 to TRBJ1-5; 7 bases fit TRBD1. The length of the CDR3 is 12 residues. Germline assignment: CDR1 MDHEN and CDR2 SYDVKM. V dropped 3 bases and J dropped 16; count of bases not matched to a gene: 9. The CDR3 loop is CASSFQRQGSHF. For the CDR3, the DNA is TGTGCCAGCAGTTTCCAGAGACAGGGATCCCATTTT.

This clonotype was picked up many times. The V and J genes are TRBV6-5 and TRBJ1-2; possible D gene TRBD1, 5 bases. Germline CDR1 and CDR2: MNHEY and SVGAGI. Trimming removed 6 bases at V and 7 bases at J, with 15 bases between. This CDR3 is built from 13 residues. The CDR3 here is CASRAQGYGGYTF. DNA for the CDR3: TGTGCCAGCAGAGCCCAGGGTTACGGTGGCTACACCTTC.

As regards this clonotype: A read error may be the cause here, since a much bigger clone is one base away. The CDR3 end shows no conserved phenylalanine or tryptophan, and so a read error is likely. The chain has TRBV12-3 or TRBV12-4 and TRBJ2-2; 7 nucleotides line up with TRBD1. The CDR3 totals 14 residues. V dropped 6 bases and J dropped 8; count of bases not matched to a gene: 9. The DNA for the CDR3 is TGTGCCAGCAGCATGGAACAGGGGATTGGGGAGCTGTTTGTT. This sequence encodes CASSMEQGIGELFV.

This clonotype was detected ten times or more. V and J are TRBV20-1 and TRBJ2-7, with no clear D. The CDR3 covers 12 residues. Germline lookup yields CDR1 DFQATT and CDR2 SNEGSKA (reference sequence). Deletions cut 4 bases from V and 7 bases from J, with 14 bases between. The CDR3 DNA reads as TGCAGTGCTATCCCAGCTACGGCGGAGCAGTACTTC. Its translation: CSAIPATAEQYF.

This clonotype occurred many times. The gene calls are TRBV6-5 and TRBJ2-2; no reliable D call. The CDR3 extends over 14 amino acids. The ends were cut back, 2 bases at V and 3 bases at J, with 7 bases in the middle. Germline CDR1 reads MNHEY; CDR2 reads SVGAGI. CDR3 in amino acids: CASSYRVDTGELFF. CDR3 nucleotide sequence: TGTGCCAGCAGTTACAGGGTGGACACCGGGGAGCTGTTTTTT.

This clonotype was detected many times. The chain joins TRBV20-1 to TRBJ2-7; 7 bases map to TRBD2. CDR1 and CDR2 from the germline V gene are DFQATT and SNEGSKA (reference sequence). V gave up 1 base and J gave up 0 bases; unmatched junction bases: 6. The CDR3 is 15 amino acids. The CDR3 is CSARGLAQSSYEQYF. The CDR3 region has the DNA TGCAGTGCTAGAGGACTAGCCCAGAGCTCCTACGAGCAGTACTTC.